This T cell receptor (beta chain) was captured by sequencing in a study of blood T cell repertoires in COVID-19. This clone has just one count. Method: immunoSEQ multiplex PCR; TCRdb's copy keeps in-frame clones and lacks some. Of about 210,000 clones in the sample, around 84% were seen once. Per the germline V gene, CDR1 is SEHNR and CDR2 is FQNEAQ (reference sequence). This CDR3 region has 15 residues. Trimming removed 2 bases from V and 1 base from J; junction bases left unmatched: 3. The rearrangement links TRBV7-9 to TRBJ1-1; TRBD1 matches at 8 bases. The material sequenced was peripheral blood. The clonotype was recovered from an elderly woman with COVID-19, enrolled during active disease. This CDR3 is CASSLIDRGNTEAFF. The CDR3 bases are TGTGCCAGCAGCTTAATTGACAGGGGGAACACTGAAGCTTTCTTT.